This T cell receptor beta chain comes out of a study of PD-1 blockade in classical Hodgkin lymphoma. Study-wide points: Still unresolved is the cause of the repertoire differences, which may be disease activity or prior therapy. A significant rise in TCR diversity by C4D1 was seen for CD4+ but not CD8+ cells. Exclusion was applied to patients who started nivolumab under 1 year after ASCT. Baseline diversity was lower in partial responders and progressors than complete responders.

Profiling relied on immunoSEQ multiplex PCR, and the TCRdb table lists in-frame clones only, not all of them. The sample lists 9,500 to 12,000 clones; 80% to 90% were seen once. The time point denotes: cycle 4 day 1 (C4D1), after about 6 weeks of nivolumab. Brentuximab vedotin exposure varied among the patients, all of whom had relapsed after autologous stem cell transplantation. Researchers pulled CD8+ T cells out of thawed PBMCs using magnetic negative selection. As for this clone: What it binds is not known.

This TCR came from a human donor with classical Hodgkin lymphoma. The donor label of this sample is uncertain. Source: CD8+ T cells from blood, taken before the fourth cycle of nivolumab.

The CDR3 spells CASSPRPGLAGDVGELFF. The DNA of the CDR3 is TGTGCCAGCTCACCGAGACCGGGACTAGCGGGAGATGTCGGGGAGCTGTTTTTT. The rearrangement links TRBV18 to TRBJ2-2, with TRBD2 identical over 14 bases. With V trimmed by 3 bases and J by 7 bases, 10 bases remained unmatched. Germline lookup yields CDR1 KGHSH and CDR2 LQKENI. This CDR3 comprises 18 residues. Full variable domain (missing parts from reference TRBV18 and TRBJ2-2): NAGVMQNPRHLVRRRGQEARLRCSPMKGHSHVYWYRQLPEEGLKFMVYLQKENIIDESGMPKERFSAEFPKEGPSILRIQQVVRGDSAAYFCASSPRPGLAGDVGELFFGEGSRLTVL.